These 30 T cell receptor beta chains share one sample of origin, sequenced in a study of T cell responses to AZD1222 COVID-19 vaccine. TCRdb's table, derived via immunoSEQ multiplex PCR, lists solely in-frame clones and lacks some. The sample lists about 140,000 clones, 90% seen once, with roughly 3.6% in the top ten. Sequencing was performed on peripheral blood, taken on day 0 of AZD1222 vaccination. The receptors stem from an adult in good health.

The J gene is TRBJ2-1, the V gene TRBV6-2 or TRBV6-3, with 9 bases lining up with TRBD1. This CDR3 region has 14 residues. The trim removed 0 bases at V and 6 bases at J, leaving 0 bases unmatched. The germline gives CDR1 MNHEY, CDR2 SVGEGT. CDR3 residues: CASSYSTGGNEQFF. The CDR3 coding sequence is TGTGCCAGCAGTTACTCGACAGGGGGCAATGAGCAGTTCTTC.

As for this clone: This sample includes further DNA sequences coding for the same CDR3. CDR3 residues: CASSYSGEKLFF. CDR3 bases: TGTGCCAGCAGTTACTCAGGAGAAAAACTGTTTTTT. The chain employs TRBV6-5 and TRBJ1-4; D is undetermined. Looked up from germline, CDR1 is MNHEY and CDR2 is SVGAGI. The length of the CDR3 is 12 residues. V dropped 0 bases and J dropped 8 bases, with 4 bases sitting between them.

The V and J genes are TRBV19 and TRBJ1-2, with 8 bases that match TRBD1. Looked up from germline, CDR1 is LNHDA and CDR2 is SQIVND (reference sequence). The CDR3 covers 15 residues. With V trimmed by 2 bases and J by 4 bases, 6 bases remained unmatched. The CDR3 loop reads CASSIPRGRGYGYTF. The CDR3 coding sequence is TGTGCCAGTAGTATACCCAGGGGGCGCGGCTATGGCTACACCTTC.

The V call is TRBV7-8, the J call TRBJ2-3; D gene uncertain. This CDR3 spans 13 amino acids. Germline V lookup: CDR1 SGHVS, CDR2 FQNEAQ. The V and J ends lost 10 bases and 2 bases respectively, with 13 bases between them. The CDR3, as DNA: TGTGCCATTCGTGTGGGCCCCACAGATACGCAGTATTTT. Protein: CAIRVGPTDTQYF.

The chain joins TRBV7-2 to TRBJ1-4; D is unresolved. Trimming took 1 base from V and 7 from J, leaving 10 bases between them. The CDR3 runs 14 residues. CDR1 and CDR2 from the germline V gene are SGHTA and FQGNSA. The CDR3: CASSLVLQGEKLFF. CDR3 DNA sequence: TGTGCCAGCAGCTTAGTCTTACAAGGTGAAAAACTGTTTTTT.

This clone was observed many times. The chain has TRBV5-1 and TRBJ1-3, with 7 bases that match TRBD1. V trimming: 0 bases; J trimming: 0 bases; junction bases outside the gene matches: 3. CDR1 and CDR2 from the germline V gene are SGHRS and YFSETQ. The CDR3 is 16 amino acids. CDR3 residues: CASSLATGTSGNTIYF. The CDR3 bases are TGCGCCAGCAGCTTGGCGACAGGGACCTCTGGAAACACCATATATTTT.

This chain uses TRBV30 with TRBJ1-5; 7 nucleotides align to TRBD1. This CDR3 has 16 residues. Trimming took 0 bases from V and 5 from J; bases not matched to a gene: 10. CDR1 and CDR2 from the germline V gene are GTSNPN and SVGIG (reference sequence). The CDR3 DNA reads TGTGCCTGGAGTGTTCGCCGGACGACAGGGCATCAGCCCCAGCATTTT. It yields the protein CAWSVRRTTGHQPQHF.

The CDR3 protein is CASNNGYTF. CDR3 nucleotides: TGTGCCAGCAATAATGGCTACACCTTC. The rearrangement uses TRBV9 and TRBJ1-2; D not certain. The length of the CDR3 is 9 residues. The germline V gene encodes CDR1 SGDLS and CDR2 YYNGEE. The V end was cut by 6 bases, the J end by 6 bases, with 3 bases between.

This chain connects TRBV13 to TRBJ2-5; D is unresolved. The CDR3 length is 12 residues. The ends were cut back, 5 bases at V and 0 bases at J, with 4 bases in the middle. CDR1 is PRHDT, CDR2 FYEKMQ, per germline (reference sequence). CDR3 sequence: CASSRYQETQYF. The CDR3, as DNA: TGTGCCAGCAGCCGGTACCAAGAGACCCAGTACTTC.

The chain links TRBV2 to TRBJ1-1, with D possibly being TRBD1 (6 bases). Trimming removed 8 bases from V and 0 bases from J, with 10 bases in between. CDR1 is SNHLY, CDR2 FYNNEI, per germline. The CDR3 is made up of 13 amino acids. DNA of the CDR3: TGTGCCAGCTTGGACAGAATGAACACTGAAGCTTTCTTT. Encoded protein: CASLDRMNTEAFF.

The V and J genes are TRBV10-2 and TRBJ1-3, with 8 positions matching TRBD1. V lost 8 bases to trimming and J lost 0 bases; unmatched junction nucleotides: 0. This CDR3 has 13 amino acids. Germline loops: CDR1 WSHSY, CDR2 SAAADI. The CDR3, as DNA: TGCGCCAGCCAGGGGGCCTCTGGAAACACCATATATTTT. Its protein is CASQGASGNTIYF.

DNA of the CDR3: TGTGCCAGCAGCCAAAAACAGGGAAGCAATCAGCCCCAGCATTTT. This sequence encodes CASSQKQGSNQPQHF. The rearrangement links TRBV3-1 (or the pseudogene TRBV3-2) to TRBJ1-5; TRBD1 is a possible D gene (6 bases). The germline gives CDR1 LGHDT, CDR2 YNNKEL (reference sequence). Trimming stripped 2 bases from V and 1 base from J, with 9 bases between. The CDR3 runs to 15 residues.

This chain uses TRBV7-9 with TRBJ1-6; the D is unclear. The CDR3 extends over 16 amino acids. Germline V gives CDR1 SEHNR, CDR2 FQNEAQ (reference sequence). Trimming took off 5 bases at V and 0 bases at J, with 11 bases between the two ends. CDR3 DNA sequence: TGTGCCAGCAGCCGGACTCCGAGCTCCTATAATTCACCCCTCCACTTT. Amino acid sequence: CASSRTPSSYNSPLHF.

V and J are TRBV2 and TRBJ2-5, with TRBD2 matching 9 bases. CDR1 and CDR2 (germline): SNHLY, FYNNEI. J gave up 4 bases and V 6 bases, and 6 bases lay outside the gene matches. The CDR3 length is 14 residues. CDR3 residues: CASSHLAGPETQYF. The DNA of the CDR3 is TGTGCCAGCAGCCACCTAGCGGGACCAGAGACCCAGTACTTC.

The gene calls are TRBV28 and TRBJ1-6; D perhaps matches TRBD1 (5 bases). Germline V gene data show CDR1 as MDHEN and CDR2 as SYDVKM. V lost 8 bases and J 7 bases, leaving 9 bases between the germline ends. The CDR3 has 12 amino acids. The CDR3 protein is CASLGGNSPLHF. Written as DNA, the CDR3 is TGTGCCAGCTTGGGGGGGAATTCACCCCTCCACTTT.

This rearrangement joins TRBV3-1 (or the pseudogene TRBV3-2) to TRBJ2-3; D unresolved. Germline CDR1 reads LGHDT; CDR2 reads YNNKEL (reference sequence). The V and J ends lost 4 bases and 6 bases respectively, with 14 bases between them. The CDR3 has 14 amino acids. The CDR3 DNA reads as TGTGCCAGCAGCCCGAGACTTCAATCGGATACGCAGTATTTT. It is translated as CASSPRLQSDTQYF.

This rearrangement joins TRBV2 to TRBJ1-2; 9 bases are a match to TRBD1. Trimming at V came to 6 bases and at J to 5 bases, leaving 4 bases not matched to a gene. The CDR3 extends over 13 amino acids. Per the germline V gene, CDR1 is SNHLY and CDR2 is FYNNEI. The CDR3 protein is CASSSGQGYGYTF. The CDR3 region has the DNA TGTGCCAGCAGCTCCGGACAGGGGTATGGCTACACCTTC. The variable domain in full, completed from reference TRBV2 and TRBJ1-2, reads EPEVTQTPSHQVTQMGQEVILRCVPISNHLYFYWYRQILGQKVEFLVSFYNNEISEKSEIFDDQFSVERPDGSNFTLKIRSTKLEDSAMYFCASSSGQGYGYTFGSGTRLTVV.

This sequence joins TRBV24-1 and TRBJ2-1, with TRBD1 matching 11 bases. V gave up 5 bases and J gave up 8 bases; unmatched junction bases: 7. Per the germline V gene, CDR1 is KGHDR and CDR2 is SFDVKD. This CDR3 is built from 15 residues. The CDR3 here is CATSGPGQGEDEQFF. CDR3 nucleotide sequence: TGTGCCACCAGTGGTCCGGGACAGGGGGAGGATGAGCAGTTCTTC.

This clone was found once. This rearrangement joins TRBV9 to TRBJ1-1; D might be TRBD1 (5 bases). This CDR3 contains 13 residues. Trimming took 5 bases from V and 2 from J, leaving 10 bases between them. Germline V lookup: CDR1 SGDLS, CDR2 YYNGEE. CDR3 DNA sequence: TGTGCCAGCAGTCGTGACAGTAACACTGAAGCTTTCTTT. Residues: CASSRDSNTEAFF.

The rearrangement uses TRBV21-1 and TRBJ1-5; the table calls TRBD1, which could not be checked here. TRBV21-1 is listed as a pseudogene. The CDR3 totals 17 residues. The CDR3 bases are TGTGCCAGCAGCAAATTTTGGGACAGGTCATTCAATCAGCCCCAGCATTTT. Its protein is CASSKFWDRSFNQPQHF.

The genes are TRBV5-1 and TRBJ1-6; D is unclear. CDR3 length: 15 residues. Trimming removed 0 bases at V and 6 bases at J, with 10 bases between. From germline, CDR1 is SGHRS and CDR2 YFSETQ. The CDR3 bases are TGCGCCAGCAGCTTGGTCGACATCCGTAATTCACCCCTCCACTTT. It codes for CASSLVDIRNSPLHF. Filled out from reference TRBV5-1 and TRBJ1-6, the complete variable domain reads KAGVTQTPRYLIKTRGQQVTLSCSPISGHRSVSWYQQTPGQGLQFLFEYFSETQRNKGNFPGRFSGRQFSNSRSEMNVSTLELGDSALYLCASSLVDIRNSPLHFGNGTRLTVT.

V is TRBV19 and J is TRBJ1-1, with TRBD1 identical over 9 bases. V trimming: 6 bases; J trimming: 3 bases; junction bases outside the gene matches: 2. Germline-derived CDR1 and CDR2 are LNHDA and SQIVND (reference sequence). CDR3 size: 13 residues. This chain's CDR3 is CASSNRGHTEAFF. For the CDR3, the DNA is TGTGCCAGTAGCAACAGGGGGCACACTGAAGCTTTCTTT.

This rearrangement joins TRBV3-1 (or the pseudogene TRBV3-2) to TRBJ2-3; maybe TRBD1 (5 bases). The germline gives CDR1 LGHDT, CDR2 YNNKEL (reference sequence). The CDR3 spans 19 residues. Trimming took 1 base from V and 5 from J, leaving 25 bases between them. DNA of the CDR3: TGTGCCAGCAGCCAAGGGCTATACTACAGGCCGCGGAGAAAAGATACGCAGTATTTT. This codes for CASSQGLYYRPRRKDTQYF.

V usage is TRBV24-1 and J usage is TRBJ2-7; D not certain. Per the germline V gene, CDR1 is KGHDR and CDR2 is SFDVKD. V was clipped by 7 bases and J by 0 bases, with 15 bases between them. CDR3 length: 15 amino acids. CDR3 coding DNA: TGTGCCACCAGCAGTCCCCAGGAGAACTCCTACGAGCAGTACTTC. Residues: CATSSPQENSYEQYF.

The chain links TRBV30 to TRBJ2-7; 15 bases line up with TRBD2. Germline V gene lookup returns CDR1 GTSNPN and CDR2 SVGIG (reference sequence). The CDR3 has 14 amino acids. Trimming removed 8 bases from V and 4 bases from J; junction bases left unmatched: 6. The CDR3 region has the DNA TGTGCCGGATCGGGACTAGCGGGGGGATACGAGCAGTACTTC. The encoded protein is CAGSGLAGGYEQYF.

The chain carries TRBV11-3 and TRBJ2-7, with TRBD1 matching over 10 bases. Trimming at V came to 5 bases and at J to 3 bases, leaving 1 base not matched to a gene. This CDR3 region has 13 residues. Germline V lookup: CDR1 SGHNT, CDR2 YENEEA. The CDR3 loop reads CASSRTGGYEQYF. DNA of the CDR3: TGTGCCAGCAGCCGGACAGGGGGCTACGAGCAGTACTTC.

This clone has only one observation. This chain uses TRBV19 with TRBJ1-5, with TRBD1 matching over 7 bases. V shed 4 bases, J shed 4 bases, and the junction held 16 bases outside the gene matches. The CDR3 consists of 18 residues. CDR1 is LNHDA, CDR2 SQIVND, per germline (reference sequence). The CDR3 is CASSTSLPRGAGNQPQHF. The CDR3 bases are TGTGCCAGTAGTACAAGTCTTCCCAGGGGGGCTGGAAATCAGCCCCAGCATTTT.

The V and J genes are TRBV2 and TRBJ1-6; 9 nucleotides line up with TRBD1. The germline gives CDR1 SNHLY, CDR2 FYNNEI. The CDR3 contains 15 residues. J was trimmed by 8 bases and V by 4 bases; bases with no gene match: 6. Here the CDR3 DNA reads TGTGCCAGCAGTGTGGGACAGGGTGGTTATTCACCCCTCCACTTT. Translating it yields CASSVGQGGYSPLHF.

CDR3 in amino acids: CASGDSGGGYGYTF. CDR3 in DNA: TGTGCCAGCGGGGACAGCGGGGGAGGCTATGGCTACACCTTC. The chain employs TRBV6-5 and TRBJ1-2; TRBD1 agrees at 7 bases. This CDR3 is 14 amino acids long. With 8 bases clipped from V and 4 bases from J, the junction kept 10 bases outside the gene matches. The germline V gene encodes CDR1 MNHEY and CDR2 SVGAGI.

Here the CDR3 reads CASSGWAGTEAFF. DNA of the CDR3: TGTGCCAGCAGTGGGTGGGCGGGAACTGAAGCTTTCTTT. This chain connects TRBV2 to TRBJ1-1; D unclear. Germline V gene lookup returns CDR1 SNHLY and CDR2 FYNNEI. This CDR3 has 13 residues. Trimming stripped 4 bases from V and 5 bases from J, with 11 bases between. Complete variable domain (other parts from reference TRBV2 and TRBJ1-1): EPEVTQTPSHQVTQMGQEVILRCVPISNHLYFYWYRQILGQKVEFLVSFYNNEISEKSEIFDDQFSVERPDGSNFTLKIRSTKLEDSAMYFCASSGWAGTEAFFGQGTRLTVV.